Below, 20 T cell receptor beta chains from the same sample are listed, as sequenced in a study of molecular identifiers for immune sequencing clone quantification. MiXCR, run by TCRdb on the PCR reads, gives a single entry per CDR3 protein. In the table there are about 500,000 distinct CDR3 sequences, under 30% of which are singletons. The sample was naive CD8+ T cells from blood, with Jurkat cell RNA spiked in. As for subset: FACS-sorted CD8+CD4-CCR7+CD45RA+ naive T cells. These receptors were collected from a human donor in good health. Some libraries in this study had Jurkat cell RNA spiked in.

About this clonotype itself: A junction end diverges from the germline sequence, so it may reflect a read error. This chain joins TRBV4-3 and TRBJ2-4; 8 bases map to TRBD1. Germline V gene sequence: CDR1 LGHNA, CDR2 YSLEER. This CDR3 comprises 15 residues. The CDR3 sequence: CARSQGSQGVYIQYF. In nucleotides, the CDR3 is TGCGCCCGCAGCCAAGGTTCACAGGGGGTTTACATTCAGTACTTC.

This clonotype was observed a handful of times. This rearrangement joins TRBV27 to TRBJ1-1, with D possibly being TRBD1 (5 bases). This CDR3 has 14 amino acids. Germline assignment: CDR1 MNHEY and CDR2 SMNVEV (reference sequence). Trimming removed 6 bases from V and 0 bases from J, with 11 bases in between. DNA for the CDR3: TGTGCCAGCAGACATCAGGGCCTGAACACTGAAGCTTTCTTT. It specifies CASRHQGLNTEAFF.

The chain uses TRBV27 and TRBJ2-7; TRBD2 is a possible D gene (5 bases). The V and J ends lost 4 bases and 7 bases respectively, with 11 bases between them. Germline V lookup: CDR1 MNHEY, CDR2 SMNVEV (reference sequence). The CDR3 is 12 amino acids. CDR3 protein: CASSSTSSEQYF. The CDR3 nucleotides are TGTGCCAGCAGTTCTACTAGTTCAGAGCAGTACTTC.

With respect to this clonotype: An end of the junction differs from the germline gene, which may be a read error. The chain has TRBV7-9 and TRBJ2-5; 9 positions agree with TRBD2. The V gene's germline CDR1 is SEHNR and CDR2 FQNEAQ (reference sequence). This CDR3 is 14 amino acids long. CDR3 amino acids: CASRAGGFQESQYF. The CDR3 DNA sequence: TGTGCCAGCCGGGCGGGGGGGTTCCAAGAGTCCCAGTACTTC.

In regard to this clonotype: A much larger clonotype is one base distant, so this may be a read error. The chain carries TRBV7-9 and TRBJ2-6; D gene unclear. The CDR3 loop spans 18 amino acids. Trimming removed 2 bases at V and 2 bases at J, with 16 bases between. Germline CDR1 and CDR2: SEHNR and FQNEAQ (reference sequence). The CDR3 is CASSLPKFGVPGANVLTF. CDR3 coding DNA: TGTGCCAGCAGCTTACCAAAGTTTGGGGTTCCTGGGGCCAACGTCCTGACTTTC.

In this sample, this clonotype turned up many times. J is TRBJ1-1 and V is TRBV28, with 7 bases lining up with TRBD1. Germline-derived CDR1 and CDR2 are MDHEN and SYDVKM. J lost 4 bases, V lost 5 bases, and 4 bases had no gene match. CDR3 length: 13 residues. Here the CDR3 reads CASSPTGTTEAFF. The CDR3 DNA sequence: TGTGCCAGCAGTCCGACAGGGACCACTGAAGCTTTCTTT. The full variable domain, rest sourced from reference TRBV28 and TRBJ1-1, is DVKVTQSSRYLVKRTGEKVFLECVQDMDHENMFWYRQDPGLGLRLIYFSYDVKMKEKGDIPEGYSVSREKKERFSLILESASTNQTSMYLCASSPTGTTEAFFGQGTRLTVV.

The table lists this clonotype with a count of one. A single base separates this from a much larger clone, so it may be a read error. V gene TRBV2 combines with J gene TRBJ2-3; D remains ambiguous. The J call may be mistaken, given a closer DNA end match to TRBJ1-5. Germline-derived CDR1 and CDR2 are SNHLY and FYNNEI. This CDR3 region has 14 residues. The CDR3 coding sequence is TGTGCCTTCCCAGGTCTGCGCTTGGCAGATACGCAGCATTTT. Translation: CAFPGLRLADTQHF.

There are many counts of this clonotype. This chain links TRBV6-5 with TRBJ2-7, with TRBD2 matching 9 bases. V lost 0 bases and J lost 5; bases outside the gene matches: 8. Germline V gene lookup returns CDR1 MNHEY and CDR2 SVGAGI. This CDR3 spans 16 amino acids. CDR3 DNA sequence: TGTGCCAGCAGTTACTCCAGGCGGGAGGGCCTTAACGAGCAGTACTTC. Translating gives CASSYSRREGLNEQYF.

The chain joins TRBV28 to TRBJ1-2, with D possibly matching TRBD1 (6 bases). There are 11 residues in the CDR3. In germline, CDR1 is MDHEN, CDR2 SYDVKM. V shed 3 bases and J shed 9 bases, with 8 bases lying between them. The DNA of the CDR3 is TGTGCCAGCAGTTTCAGGGGTAGCTACACCTTC. This gives the protein CASSFRGSYTF.

The sample holds a few counts of this clonotype. This chain uses TRBV20-1 with TRBJ2-7, with 8 bases matching TRBD1. The CDR3 has 14 residues. Germline V lookup: CDR1 DFQATT, CDR2 SNEGSKA (reference sequence). The V segment lost 0 bases and the J segment 3 bases; nucleotides outside the gene matches: 4. CDR3 sequence: CSARDRDRFYEQYF. CDR3 bases: TGCAGTGCTAGAGATCGGGACAGGTTCTACGAGCAGTACTTC.

This clonotype was seen more than once but under ten times. V usage is TRBV7-4 and J usage is TRBJ2-1; D is unclear. The CDR3 runs 11 residues. The V gene's germline CDR1 is SGHVT and CDR2 SQSDAQ. V lost 11 bases and J lost 8, with 13 bases in between. The CDR3 spells CAGKVPDEQFF. As DNA, the CDR3 is TGTGCCGGCAAGGTGCCGGATGAGCAGTTCTTC.

Points on this clonotype: One end of the junction varies from germline; a read error may be responsible. The chain links TRBV27 to TRBJ2-7; D is possibly TRBD1 (5 bases). The CDR3 totals 13 residues. Looked up from germline, CDR1 is MNHEY and CDR2 is SMNVEV (reference sequence). The CDR3 nucleotides read TGTGCCAGCAGTCGTTCAGGGCACTACGCGCAGTACTTC. As protein: CASSRSGHYAQYF.

The sample holds one count of this clonotype. The chain has TRBV6-5 and TRBJ2-2; possible D gene TRBD2, 5 bases. Germline CDR1 MNHEY, CDR2 SVGAGI. CDR3 length equals 14 residues. V was cut by 2 bases and J by 6 bases, with 10 bases left in between. The CDR3 bases are TGTGCCAGCAGTTACGGAGGAAGTCCCGGGGAGCTGTTTTTT. This sequence encodes CASSYGGSPGELFF.

This clonotype occurred a few times. The chain's CDR3 is CASSLGQGRQETQYF. CDR3 coding DNA: TGTGCCAGCAGCTTAGGTCAGGGGAGGCAAGAGACCCAGTACTTC. The gene calls are TRBV13 and TRBJ2-5, with D possibly called TRBD1 or TRBD2 (6 bases each). The CDR3 runs 15 residues. The V and J ends lost 0 bases and 2 bases respectively, with 10 bases between them. Germline loops: CDR1 PRHDT, CDR2 FYEKMQ (reference sequence).

The rearrangement uses TRBV6-5 and TRBJ2-5, with 8 positions matching TRBD1. Trimming cost V 4 bases and J 9 bases; bases outside gene matches: 13. The CDR3 runs to 15 residues. Germline V gene data show CDR1 as MNHEY and CDR2 as SVGAGI. The CDR3 coding sequence is TGTGCCAGCAGTTTACAGGGGGACTTCCCAGAACCCCAGTACTTC. As protein: CASSLQGDFPEPQYF.

The chain links TRBV13 to TRBJ1-1; D may be TRBD1 (6 bases). Trimming shortened V by 3 bases and J by 7 bases, and 15 bases separated the two germline ends. This CDR3 has 14 residues. Germline V gene lookup returns CDR1 PRHDT and CDR2 FYEKMQ (reference sequence). In nucleotides, the CDR3 is TGTGCCAGCAGCTTGGAAGGGGGGCGGGTTGAAGCTTTCTTT. This sequence encodes CASSLEGGRVEAFF.

This clonotype was seen repeatedly, ten times or more. The rearrangement links TRBV5-5 to TRBJ2-1; 7 bases map to TRBD2. Germline values: CDR1 SGHKS, CDR2 YYEKEE (reference sequence). The CDR3 runs to 17 residues. V was pared by 5 bases and J by 0 bases, with 11 bases of the junction left unmatched. CDR3 region: CASRPGLEGPSYNEQFF. CDR3 DNA: TGTGCCAGCAGACCCGGACTAGAGGGCCCCTCCTACAATGAGCAGTTCTTC.

Turning to this clonotype: The junction shows a germline mismatch at one end, possibly a read error. The chain combines TRBV29-1 with TRBJ2-1; D may be TRBD1 (7 bases). The CDR3 contains 13 residues. Germline CDR1 is SQVTM and CDR2 is ANQGSEA. The CDR3 sequence: CGVSGGNNNEQFF. CDR3 bases: TGCGGCGTTTCAGGGGGGAATAACAATGAGCAGTTCTTC.

A remark on this clonotype: This sequence may be a read error, since a much larger clone differs from it by one base. The chain has TRBV2 and TRBJ2-4; TRBD1 aligns across 10 bases. Germline V gene sequence: CDR1 SNHLY, CDR2 FYNNEI. This CDR3 is 16 amino acids long. With V trimmed by 8 bases and J by 9 bases, 16 bases remained unmatched. For the CDR3, the DNA is TGTGCCAGCCGTCCCCCCTCCGGGACAGGGGAGGGCATTCAGTACTTC. Its protein is CASRPPSGTGEGIQYF.

This clonotype came up a few times. The rearrangement uses TRBV7-8 and TRBJ2-3; TRBD2 matches at 7 bases. V lost 3 bases to trimming and J lost 6 bases; unmatched junction nucleotides: 12. The germline V gene has CDR1 SGHVS and CDR2 FQNEAQ. The CDR3 sequence is 16 residues long. The CDR3 DNA follows: TGTGCCAGCAGCTTGGGGGGATGGGGGGGAGTTGATACGCAGTATTTT. The encoded protein is CASSLGGWGGVDTQYF.